Below, one T cell receptor (beta chain) is given with its context. Its antigen is not identified. The record originates from a study of T cell repertoires in cytomegalovirus infection. At the level of the study: Public TCR beta signatures indicated both CMV infection and matching HLA type.

Study results and caveats: Cumulative frequency (of public TCR beta family members) identified carriers of CMV plus the relevant HLA. The ex vivo response showed dominance by HLA-C-restricted CMV-specific TCR beta clonotypes.

TCRdb recomputed calls from the reads with MiXCR, one row per CDR3 protein. The sample records more than 95,000 distinct CDR3 sequences, more than 30% being singletons. This CDR3 region has 13 residues. Trimming removed 6 bases from V and 2 bases from J, with 10 bases in between. Germline V lookup: CDR1 LNHDA, CDR2 SQIVND (reference sequence). The specimen was CD8+ T cells from cultured PBMCs, collected from culture after CMV antigen stimulation. This TCR came from a human donor in good health (CMV status not recorded). Some clones in this sample may be carry-over from other donors' samples. This chain links TRBV19 with TRBJ1-1; tentative D call: TRBD1 (5 bases). The CDR3 DNA sequence: TGTGCCAGTAGAAGGGACTCTAACACTGAAGCTTTCTTT. Translated: CASRRDSNTEAFF. Variable domain in full (rest from reference TRBV19 and TRBJ1-1): DGGITQSPKYLFRKEGQNVTLSCEQNLNHDAMYWYRQDPGQGLRLIYYSQIVNDFQKGDIAEGYSVSREKKESFPLTVTSAQKNPTAFYLCASRRDSNTEAFFGQGTRLTVV.